These 26 T cell receptor beta chains were all obtained from the same sample, sequenced in a study of CD8+CD57+ T cells in acquired aplastic anemia. TCR beta VDJ and CDR3 were profiled, and genomic DNA was the template. Using its own MiXCR run on the reads, TCRdb lists one record per CDR3 protein. The table shows over 250,000 distinct CDR3 sequences, with approximately 58% occurring only once. Previously, flow cytometry had revealed CD8+CD57+ cell expansion in the patients chosen for sequencing. The sequenced sample consisted of sorted CD4+, CD8+, or CD8+CD57+ T cells (not recorded which) from PBMCs. The source is a human donor with aplastic anemia.

The sample holds many counts of this clonotype. The chain links TRBV7-9 to TRBJ2-5, with 11 bases that match TRBD1. The CDR3 covers 15 residues. V lost 1 base, J lost 4 bases, and 2 bases stayed unmatched. Germline V gives CDR1 SEHNR, CDR2 FQNEAQ (reference sequence). CDR3 sequence (DNA): TGTGCCAGCAGCTTAGTTGGGACAGGGGGAGAGACCCAGTACTTC. It specifies CASSLVGTGGETQYF.

This clonotype has a count of ten or more. The gene calls are TRBV6-1 and TRBJ1-2, with D perhaps matching TRBD1 (6 bases). Germline CDR1 is MNHNS and CDR2 is SASEGT. V lost 0 bases, J lost 2 bases, and 16 bases lay in between. The CDR3 extends over 17 amino acids. The CDR3 loop reads CASSEAGGHSYNYGYTF. The DNA of the CDR3 is TGTGCCAGCAGTGAAGCGGGGGGACATTCATACAACTATGGCTACACCTTC.

V gene TRBV25-1 combines with J gene TRBJ2-2; D is possibly TRBD1 (5 bases). CDR1 and CDR2 from the germline V gene are MGHDK and SYGVNS. The CDR3 length is 14 residues. Between the trimmed V and J ends, which lost 7 bases and 2 bases, there was a span of 11 bases. The DNA of the CDR3 is TGTGCCAGCACCCCGACAGTTAACACCGGGGAGCTGTTTTTT. This translates into CASTPTVNTGELFF.

Points on this clonotype: An end of the junction does not agree with germline; a read error may underlie this. Here the CDR3 reads CAVSGTSDRYEQYF. In DNA form, the CDR3 reads TGTGCCGTCAGCGGGACTAGTGACCGGTACGAGCAGTACTTC. V gene TRBV10-3 combines with J gene TRBJ2-7, with 8 bases lining up with TRBD2. Germline lookup yields CDR1 ENHRY and CDR2 SYGVKD. The CDR3 loop spans 14 amino acids.

This clonotype was seen many times. The V call is TRBV9, the J call TRBJ2-3; tentatively, D is TRBD1 or TRBD2 (5 bases each). This CDR3 contains 15 residues. V gave up 0 bases and J gave up 0 bases, with 8 bases separating them. Germline V CDR1 and CDR2: SGDLS, YYNGEE. The CDR3 protein is CASSVAGPSTDTQYF. CDR3 bases: TGTGCCAGCAGCGTAGCGGGGCCTAGCACAGATACGCAGTATTTT.

This clonotype showed up just a few times. This chain joins TRBV5-1 and TRBJ1-4, with D possibly being TRBD1 (6 bases). Germline V gene data show CDR1 as SGHRS and CDR2 as YFSETQ. The V end lost 0 bases, the J end lost 7 bases, and 13 bases lay between the germline ends. There are 15 residues in the CDR3. CDR3: CASSLDGGRGEKLFF. In DNA form, the CDR3 reads TGCGCCAGCAGCTTGGATGGGGGGCGCGGTGAAAAACTGTTTTTT.

Concerning this clonotype: The junction and the germline gene differ at one end; a read error may be behind it. V gene TRBV7-8 combines with J gene TRBJ2-5, with 11 bases lining up with TRBD2. Per the germline V gene, CDR1 is SGHVS and CDR2 is FQNEAQ. This CDR3 comprises 15 residues. CDR3 loop: CASSLDGVSGRALHF. Here the CDR3 DNA reads TGTGCCAGCAGCTTAGATGGGGTTAGCGGGAGGGCCTTGCACTTC.

This clonotype was recorded many times. The V gene is TRBV6-5, the J gene TRBJ1-5; no clear D. The V gene's germline CDR1 is MNHEY and CDR2 SVGAGI. Trimming pared 2 bases from V and 2 bases from J, leaving 4 bases between. The CDR3 runs to 13 residues. This chain's CDR3 is CASSYDGNQPQHF. CDR3 DNA: TGTGCCAGCAGTTACGACGGCAATCAGCCCCAGCATTTT.

The CDR3 DNA is TGCAGCGTTTCTTCAGGGTCCACTGAAGCTTTCTTT. Translated, it gives CSVSSGSTEAFF. The chain is built from TRBV29-1 and TRBJ1-1; a possible D gene is TRBD1 (5 bases). The V and J ends lost 5 bases and 4 bases respectively, with 11 bases between them. This CDR3 is built from 12 residues. Germline CDR1 reads SQVTM; CDR2 reads ANQGSEA.

The chain combines TRBV9 with TRBJ1-3; weak D call: TRBD1 (5 bases). The CDR3 is 17 residues long. CDR1 SGDLS and CDR2 YYNGEE come from the germline V gene. V lost 0 bases and J lost 0, with 13 bases in between. The CDR3 reads CASSVGPDSRSGNTIYF. CDR3 nucleotides: TGTGCCAGCAGCGTAGGTCCAGACAGCCGCTCTGGAAACACCATATATTTT. Full variable domain (missing parts from reference TRBV9 and TRBJ1-3): DSGVTQTPKHLITATGQRVTLRCSPRSGDLSVYWYQQSLDQGLQFLIQYYNGEERAKGNILERFSAQQFPDLHSELNLSSLELGDSALYFCASSVGPDSRSGNTIYFGEGSWLTVV.

This sequence joins TRBV27 and TRBJ2-5; 12 nucleotides line up with TRBD2. The CDR3 loop spans 16 amino acids. Losses at the gene ends were 6 bases for V and 2 bases for J; bases not matched to a gene: 7. Germline loops: CDR1 MNHEY, CDR2 SMNVEV (reference sequence). This chain's CDR3 is CASSLWTSGKQETQYF. The CDR3 DNA is TGTGCCAGCAGCCTCTGGACTAGCGGGAAGCAAGAGACCCAGTACTTC.

V and J are TRBV7-8 and TRBJ2-5, with D perhaps assigned TRBD1 or TRBD2 (6 bases each). Germline V CDR1 and CDR2: SGHVS, FQNEAQ. Trimming pared 5 bases from V and 4 bases from J, leaving 14 bases between. This CDR3 has 14 residues. The CDR3 DNA follows: TGTGCCAGCAGCCCAACGAAGGGGGGAGAGACCCAGTACTTC. This codes for CASSPTKGGETQYF.

The rearrangement uses TRBV10-1 and TRBJ1-4; D unclear. In germline, CDR1 is WNHNN, CDR2 SYGVQD (reference sequence). The CDR3 consists of 15 residues. V shed 0 bases and J shed 5 bases, with 10 bases lying between them. The CDR3 reads CASSESVGQNEKLFF. The CDR3 DNA sequence: TGCGCCAGCAGTGAGTCAGTAGGTCAGAATGAAAAACTGTTTTTT.

This clonotype came up a few times. The V call is TRBV7-3, the J call TRBJ2-5; D may be TRBD1 or TRBD2 (5 bases each). The CDR3 is made up of 14 amino acids. Looked up from germline, CDR1 is SGHTA and CDR2 is FQGTGA. The V end was cut by 3 bases, the J end by 2 bases, with 10 bases between. The CDR3 loop is CASSFSGTQETQYF. The CDR3 nucleotides are TGTGCCAGCAGCTTTTCTGGGACGCAAGAGACCCAGTACTTC.

This clonotype was seen many times. This chain uses TRBV6-5 with TRBJ1-4; TRBD1 agrees at 8 bases. Looked up from germline, CDR1 is MNHEY and CDR2 is SVGAGI. V shed 2 bases and J 4 bases; nucleotides not matched to a gene: 3. CDR3 length equals 15 residues. The CDR3 region is CASSYTTGGNEKLFF. In DNA, the CDR3 is TGTGCCAGCAGTTACACTACAGGGGGTAATGAAAAACTGTTTTTT.

This sequence joins TRBV19 and TRBJ2-1; possible D gene TRBD2, 6 bases. V lost 3 bases to trimming and J lost 5 bases, with 8 bases between them. CDR3 length: 13 residues. Germline CDR1 LNHDA, CDR2 SQIVND (reference sequence). CDR3 sequence: CASSIGGDNEQFF. The DNA of the CDR3 is TGTGCCAGTAGTATTGGCGGGGACAATGAGCAGTTCTTC.

The table lists this clonotype with many counts. The chain is built from TRBV6-1 and TRBJ1-2, with D possibly being TRBD1 (6 bases). The CDR3 consists of 15 residues. The V gene lost 1 base and the J gene lost 2 bases, with 11 bases spanning the gap. Germline V CDR1 and CDR2: MNHNS, SASEGT. The CDR3 nucleotides read TGTGCCAGCAGTGAAGAACAGGGATGGAACTATGGCTACACCTTC. It yields the protein CASSEEQGWNYGYTF.

This clonotype was seen at least ten times. V is TRBV5-1 and J is TRBJ1-1; perhaps TRBD1 as D (6 bases). The CDR3 covers 14 residues. V dropped 5 bases and J dropped 2 bases, with 13 bases sitting between them. Germline V gene lookup returns CDR1 SGHRS and CDR2 YFSETQ. The CDR3 region has the DNA TGCGCCAGCAGTGTATGGGACACCAACACTGAAGCTTTCTTT. It translates to CASSVWDTNTEAFF.

The chain carries TRBV19 and TRBJ1-6; 12 bases line up with TRBD1. J gave up 12 bases and V 6 bases, and 6 bases lay outside the gene matches. This CDR3 has 14 residues. Germline V CDR1 and CDR2: LNHDA, SQIVND (reference sequence). The CDR3 sequence is CASRQGQGAIPLHF. DNA of the CDR3: TGTGCCAGTAGACAGGGACAGGGGGCCATACCCCTCCACTTT.

The chain joins TRBV19 to TRBJ1-2, with 7 bases matching TRBD1. V gave up 10 bases and J gave up 3 bases; unmatched junction bases: 17. CDR1 is LNHDA and CDR2 is SQIVND in the germline V gene (reference sequence). This CDR3 is 16 amino acids long. The CDR3 nucleotides read TGTGCCACTACAGCCCCGACAGGGTGGATCGACTATGGCTACACCTTC. This gives the protein CATTAPTGWIDYGYTF.

CDR3 in amino acids: CASSLTGTGVRTEAFF. The CDR3 nucleotides read TGTGCCAGCTCACTTACCGGGACAGGGGTGAGAACTGAAGCTTTCTTT. The V and J genes are TRBV18 and TRBJ1-1; 10 bases are a match to TRBD1. V lost 4 bases and J lost 5; bases outside the gene matches: 10. The CDR3 runs to 16 residues. Germline V gives CDR1 KGHSH, CDR2 LQKENI.

The rearrangement links TRBV7-8 to TRBJ1-1, with D perhaps matching TRBD1 (5 bases). The V end lost 0 bases, the J end lost 4 bases, and 12 bases lay between the germline ends. This CDR3 region has 15 residues. The germline V gene has CDR1 SGHVS and CDR2 FQNEAQ. The CDR3 here is CASSLAGALLTEAFF. CDR3 nucleotide sequence: TGTGCCAGCAGCTTAGCAGGGGCCCTACTCACTGAAGCTTTCTTT.

This clonotype occurred a few times. A read error is possible here, since a much larger clone lies one base away. The V call is TRBV6-5, the J call TRBJ1-1; D remains ambiguous. CDR1 is MNHEY and CDR2 is SVGAGI in the germline V gene. The CDR3 loop spans 13 amino acids. CDR3: CASSYGLNTGAFF. The CDR3, as DNA: TGTGCCAGCAGTTACGGTCTGAACACTGGAGCTTTCTTT.

This clonotype has at least ten counts. The rearrangement links TRBV18 to TRBJ1-5, with no clear D. V was shortened by 3 bases and J by 8 bases, with 11 bases between the two germline ends. CDR3 length: 13 amino acids. The V gene's germline CDR1 is KGHSH and CDR2 LQKENI. The chain's CDR3 is CASSPLSDEPQHF. CDR3 nucleotides: TGTGCCAGCTCACCCCTAAGCGATGAGCCCCAGCATTTT.

In its sample, this clonotype was seen a few times. V is TRBV24-1 and J is TRBJ2-5; no definite D call. CDR1 is KGHDR, CDR2 SFDVKD, per germline. CDR3 length: 11 amino acids. V lost 9 bases and J 4 bases, leaving 8 bases between the germline ends. This CDR3 is CATSLAETQYF. The CDR3 bases are TGTGCCACCTCTCTCGCAGAGACCCAGTACTTC.

The chain recombines TRBV20-1 with TRBJ2-3; no reliable D call. Trimming removed 0 bases from V and 0 bases from J, with 10 bases in between. Germline loops: CDR1 DFQATT, CDR2 SNEGSKA (reference sequence). CDR3 length equals 15 residues. The DNA of the CDR3 is TGCAGTGCTAGAGATTTCACGGACAGCACAGATACGCAGTATTTT. Translating it yields CSARDFTDSTDTQYF.